This is a list of T cell receptor beta chains from one sample in a study of blood T cell repertoires in COVID-19. Using immunoSEQ multiplex PCR, the repertoire was profiled, and TCRdb retains in-frame clones only, with some absent. Of 140,000 to 150,000 clones listed, about nine tenths were seen once; the top ten hold approximately 4.3%. Material for sequencing was PBMCs or T cells enriched from blood (not recorded which). Receptor source: a woman aged 40 to 50 who had been exposed to COVID-19. Both conserved end residues are part of each CDR3. The order of the fields is D gene, J gene, clone size, V gene, CDR3 DNA, CDR3 protein. D genes are given only for firm matches. Clone size appears in some rows only: once, few, many, or a class for an expanded clone.

>NA|TRBJ1-1|NA|TRBV10-3
TGTGCCATCAGTGACGTTGGTGGGGGCCACATGAACACTGAAGCTTTCTTT
CAISDVGGGHMNTEAFF
>NA|TRBJ1-2|once|TRBV19
TGTGCCACGAACAGGGCTTCAGGAGGCTACACCTTC
CATNRASGGYTF
>NA|TRBJ2-7|few|TRBV5-8
TGTGCCAGCAGCCGTGGACTGCACTACGAGCAGTACTTC
CASSRGLHYEQYF
>NA|TRBJ1-6|NA|TRBV3-1/TRBV3-2
TGTGCCAGCAGCCTATCGGCAGGCGATAATTCACCCCTCCACTTT
CASSLSAGDNSPLHF
>TRBD1|TRBJ1-5|NA|TRBV27
TGTGCCAGCAGTTGGGCAGGGGGATGGAATCAGCCCCAGCATTTT
CASSWAGGWNQPQHF
>TRBD1|TRBJ1-1|NA|TRBV18
TGTGCCAGCTCCCGACAGGGGCAGGCTGAAGCTTTCTTT
CASSRQGQAEAFF
>NA|TRBJ1-6|NA|TRBV7-8
TGTGCCAGCAGCTTCTCCTCGCTACCCCGAAATTCACCCCTCCACTTT
CASSFSSLPRNSPLHF
>TRBD1|TRBJ1-2|once|TRBV6-6
TGTGCCAGCGGGCAACAGGGGGCATTTGGCTACACCTTC
CASGQQGAFGYTF
>TRBD1|TRBJ2-7|NA|TRBV7-7
TGTGCCAGCAGCTTAAGCCCGGGACAGGTAGAGTACGAGCAGTACTTC
CASSLSPGQVEYEQYF
>TRBD1|TRBJ1-2|once|TRBV7-9
TGTGCCAGCAGCTGGACAGGGCCAAACGGTAATGGCTACACCTTC
CASSWTGPNGNGYTF
>TRBD1|TRBJ1-1|NA|TRBV19
TGTGCCAGTAGTATAGGGGACAGGGACACTGAAGCTTTCTTT
CASSIGDRDTEAFF
>NA|TRBJ2-1|NA|TRBV29-1
TGCAGCGTTGAATCGTGGAGCTCCTACAATGAGCAGTTCTTC
CSVESWSSYNEQFF
>TRBD1|TRBJ1-2|NA|TRBV7-9
TGTGCCAGCAGCGGCGGACAGGGCACAAACTATGGCTACACCTTC
CASSGGQGTNYGYTF
>NA|TRBJ2-3|NA|TRBV27
TGTGCCAGCAGTTTTAGGGGAGGAGATACGCAGTATTTT
CASSFRGGDTQYF
>NA|TRBJ1-2|NA|TRBV9
TGTGCCAGCAGCGTAGGCCGGGGGGTCAACTATGGCTACACCTTC
CASSVGRGVNYGYTF
>NA|TRBJ1-2|NA|TRBV9
TGTGCCAGCAGCGTCGGGGGACTGAGCAACTATGGCTACACCTTC
CASSVGGLSNYGYTF
>NA|TRBJ1-1|NA|TRBV28
TGTGCCAGCAGTTTGATGGGCGGGGTGGTCACTGAAGCTTTCTTT
CASSLMGGVVTEAFF
>TRBD2|TRBJ2-1|NA|TRBV9
TGTGCCAGCAGCGGACTAGCGGGGGGCTCAAATGAGCAGTTCTTC
CASSGLAGGSNEQFF
>TRBD2|TRBJ2-3|NA|TRBV7-9
TGTGCCAGCAGCTGGACTCTAGCGGCCAGCACAGATACGCAGTATTTT
CASSWTLAASTDTQYF
>NA|TRBJ2-7|NA|TRBV9
TGTGCCAGCAGCCTATCCCCCGACAGCTACGAGCAGTACTTC
CASSLSPDSYEQYF
>TRBD1|TRBJ2-7|NA|TRBV6-6
TGTGCCAGCTTGACCGGGACAGGGAGCGACGAGCAGTACTTC
CASLTGTGSDEQYF
>TRBD2|TRBJ2-3|NA|TRBV4-3
TGCGCCAGCAGCCCCAGGGAGGGTTCAGATACGCAGTATTTT
CASSPREGSDTQYF
>NA|TRBJ1-6|once|TRBV10-3
TGTGCCATCAGTGACCCGAGTCAGGGTAATTCACCCCTCCACTTT
CAISDPSQGNSPLHF
>NA|TRBJ2-1|NA|TRBV2
TGTGCCAGCAGTGTGGGCGGGGGCAATTTCAATGAGCAGTTCTTC
CASSVGGGNFNEQFF
>TRBD2|TRBJ2-3|NA|TRBV7-6
TGTGCCAGCAGTCCTAGCGGGAGTAACACAGATACGCAGTATTTT
CASSPSGSNTDTQYF
>NA|TRBJ1-1|NA|TRBV29-1
TGCAGCGTTGAAATCGGGAGGAACACTGAAGCTTTCTTT
CSVEIGRNTEAFF
>NA|TRBJ1-5|NA|TRBV27
TGTGCCAGCAGTTATTCCCCCCCCGGGCGGGAGCCCCAGCATTTT
CASSYSPPGREPQHF
>TRBD1|TRBJ1-1|NA|TRBV11-2
TGTGCCAGCAGCTTAGAGCAGGGGGGCGCTGAAGCTTTCTTT
CASSLEQGGAEAFF
>TRBD2|TRBJ2-2|NA|TRBV5-1
TGCGCCAGCAGCTTGGTCCAGCGGGGTCCCTTGGGGGAGCTGTTTTTT
CASSLVQRGPLGELFF
>NA|TRBJ2-7|NA|TRBV5-1
TGCGCCAGCAGCTTGGGGGCAGCCTACGAGCAGTACTTC
CASSLGAAYEQYF
>NA|TRBJ1-5|once|TRBV11-2
TGTGCCAGCAGCTTCCGAAGAACAGTGGAGGATCAGCCCCAGCATTTT
CASSFRRTVEDQPQHF